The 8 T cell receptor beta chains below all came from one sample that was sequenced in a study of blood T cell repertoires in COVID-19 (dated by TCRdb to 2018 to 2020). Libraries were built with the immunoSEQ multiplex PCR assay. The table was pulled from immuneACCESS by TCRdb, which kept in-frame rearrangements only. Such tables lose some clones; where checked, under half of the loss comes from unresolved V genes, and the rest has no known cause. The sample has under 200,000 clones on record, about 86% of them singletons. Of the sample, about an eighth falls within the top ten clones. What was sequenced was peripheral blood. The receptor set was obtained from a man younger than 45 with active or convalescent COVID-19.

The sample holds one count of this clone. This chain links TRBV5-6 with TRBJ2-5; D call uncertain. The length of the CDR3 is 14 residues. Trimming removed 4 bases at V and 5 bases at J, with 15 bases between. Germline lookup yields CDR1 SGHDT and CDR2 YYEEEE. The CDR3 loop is CASSRRGVRETQYF. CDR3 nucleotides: TGTGCCAGCAGCCGTCGAGGAGTAAGGGAGACCCAGTACTTC.

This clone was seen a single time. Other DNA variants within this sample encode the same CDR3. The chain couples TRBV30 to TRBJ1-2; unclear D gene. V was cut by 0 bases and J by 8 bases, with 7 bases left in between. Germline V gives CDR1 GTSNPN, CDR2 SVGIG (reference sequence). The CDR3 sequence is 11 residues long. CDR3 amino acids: CAWSVGGGYTF. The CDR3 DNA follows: TGTGCCTGGAGTGTAGGAGGGGGCTACACCTTC.

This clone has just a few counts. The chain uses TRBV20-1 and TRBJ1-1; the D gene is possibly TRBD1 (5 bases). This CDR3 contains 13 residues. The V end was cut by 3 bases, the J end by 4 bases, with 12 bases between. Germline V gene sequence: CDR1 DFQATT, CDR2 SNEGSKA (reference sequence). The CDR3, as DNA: TGCAGTGCTAGTCCAGGGTTTCGCACTGAAGCTTTCTTT. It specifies CSASPGFRTEAFF.

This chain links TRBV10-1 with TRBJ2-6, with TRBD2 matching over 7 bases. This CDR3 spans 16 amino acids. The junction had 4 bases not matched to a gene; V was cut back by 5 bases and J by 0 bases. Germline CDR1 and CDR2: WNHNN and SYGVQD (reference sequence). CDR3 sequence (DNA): TGCGCCAGCAGTACCGGGACTACCTCTGGGGCCAACGTCCTGACTTTC. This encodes CASSTGTTSGANVLTF.

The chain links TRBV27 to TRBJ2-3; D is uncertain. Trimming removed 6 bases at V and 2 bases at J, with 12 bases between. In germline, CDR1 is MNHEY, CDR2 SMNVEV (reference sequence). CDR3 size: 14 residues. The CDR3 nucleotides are TGTGCCAGCAGACCTAGAGGCCTCACAGATACGCAGTATTTT. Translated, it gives CASRPRGLTDTQYF.

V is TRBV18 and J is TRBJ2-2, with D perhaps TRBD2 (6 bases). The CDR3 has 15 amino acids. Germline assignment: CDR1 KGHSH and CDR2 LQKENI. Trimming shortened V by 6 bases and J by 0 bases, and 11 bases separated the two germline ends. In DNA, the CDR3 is TGTGCCAGCTCGGGGGGACCGCCGAACACCGGGGAGCTGTTTTTT. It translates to CASSGGPPNTGELFF.

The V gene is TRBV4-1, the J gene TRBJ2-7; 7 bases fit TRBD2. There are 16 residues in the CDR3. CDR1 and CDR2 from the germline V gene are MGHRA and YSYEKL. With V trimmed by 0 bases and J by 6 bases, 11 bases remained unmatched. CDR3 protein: CASSQESGTPVSEQYF. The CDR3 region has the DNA TGCGCCAGCAGCCAAGAGAGCGGGACTCCCGTTTCCGAGCAGTACTTC.

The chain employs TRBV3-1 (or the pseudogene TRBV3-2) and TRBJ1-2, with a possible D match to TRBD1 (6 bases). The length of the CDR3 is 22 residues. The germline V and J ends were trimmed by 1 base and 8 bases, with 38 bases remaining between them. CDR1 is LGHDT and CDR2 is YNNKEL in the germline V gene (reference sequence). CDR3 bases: TGTGCCAGCAGCCAAGCAGTTCTCGGCGTCCGTTCGGACCAGGGGAGTTCGGGGGGCTACACCTTC. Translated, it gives CASSQAVLGVRSDQGSSGGYTF.